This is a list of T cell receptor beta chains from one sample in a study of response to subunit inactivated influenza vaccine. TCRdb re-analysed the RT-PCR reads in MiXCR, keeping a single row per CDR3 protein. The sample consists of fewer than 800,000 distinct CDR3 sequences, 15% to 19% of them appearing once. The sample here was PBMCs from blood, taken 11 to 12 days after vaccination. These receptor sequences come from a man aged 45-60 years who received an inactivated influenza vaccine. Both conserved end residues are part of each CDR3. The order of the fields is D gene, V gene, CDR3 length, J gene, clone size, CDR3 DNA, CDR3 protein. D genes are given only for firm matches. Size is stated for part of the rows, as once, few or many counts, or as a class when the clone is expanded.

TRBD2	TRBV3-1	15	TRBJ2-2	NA	TGTGCCAGCACCGGGACTAGCAGAAAACCCGGGGAGCTGTTTTTT	CASTGTSRKPGELFF
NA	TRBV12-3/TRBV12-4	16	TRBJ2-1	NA	TGTGCCAGCAGTTTAGGGTCAGAACCACCCCCTTTTGAGCAGTTCTTC	CASSLGSEPPPFEQFF
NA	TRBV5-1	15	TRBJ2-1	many	TGCGCCAGCAGCTTGGTTGCGGAAGTGGGCAATGAGCAGTTCTTC	CASSLVAEVGNEQFF
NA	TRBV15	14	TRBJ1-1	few	TGTGCCACCAGCAGCCACGAGGAGAACACTGAAGCTTTCTTT	CATSSHEENTEAFF
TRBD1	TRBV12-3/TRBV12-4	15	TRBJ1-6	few	TGTGCCAGCAGTTTCTCGGGACAGGGGAAATCACCCCTCCACTTT	CASSFSGQGKSPLHF
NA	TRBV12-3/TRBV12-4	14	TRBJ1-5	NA	TGTGCCAGCAGTTTCGGGGGCCGCAATCAGCCCCAGCATTTT	CASSFGGRNQPQHF
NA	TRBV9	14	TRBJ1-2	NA	TGTGCCAGCAGCGTCAGAGGGGGGGCCTATGGCTACACCTTC	CASSVRGGAYGYTF
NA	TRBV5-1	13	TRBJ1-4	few	TGCGCCAGCACCGATACTTCGATTGAAAAACTGTTTTTT	CASTDTSIEKLFF
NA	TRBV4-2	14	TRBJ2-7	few	TGTGCCAGCAGCCAAGAGCGAGTGGGCTACGAGCAGTACTTC	CASSQERVGYEQYF
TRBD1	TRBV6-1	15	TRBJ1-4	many	TGTGCCAGCAGTATGGGACAGGCTTCAAATGAAAAACTGTTTTTT	CASSMGQASNEKLFF
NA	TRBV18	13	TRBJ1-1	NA	TGTGCCAGCTCCTTACATAAGAACACTGAAGCTTTCTTT	CASSLHKNTEAFF
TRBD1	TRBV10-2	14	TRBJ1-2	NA	TGCGCCAGCAGTGAGGGCAGGGGGCCCTATGGCTACACCTTC	CASSEGRGPYGYTF
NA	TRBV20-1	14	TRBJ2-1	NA	TGCAGTGCTAGGGCGGCTAGCGCGGGGAATGAGCAGTTCTTC	CSARAASAGNEQFF
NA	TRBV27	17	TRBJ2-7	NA	TGTGCCAGCCGTAGTGTGGGTGTTTCGAGGCGCTCCTACGAGCAGTACTTC	CASRSVGVSRRSYEQYF
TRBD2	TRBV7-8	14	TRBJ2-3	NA	TGTGCCAGCAGCTTAGAAGCGGGATCAGATACGCAGTATTTT	CASSLEAGSDTQYF
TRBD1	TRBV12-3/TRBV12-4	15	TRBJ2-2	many	TGTGCCAGCAGTCTCAGACAGGGGGCATCCGGGGAGCTGTTTTTT	CASSLRQGASGELFF
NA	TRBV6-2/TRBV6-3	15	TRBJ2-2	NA	TGTGCCAGCAGTTACGTCCGGGGGCCCAGCGGGGAGCTGTTTTTT	CASSYVRGPSGELFF
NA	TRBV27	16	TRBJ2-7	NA	TGTGCCAGCAGTTTTCAAAGGACAGAATCGGCCTACGAGCAGTACTTC	CASSFQRTESAYEQYF
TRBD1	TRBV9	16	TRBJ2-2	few	TGTGCCAGCAAGAAGGGACAGGGCCCTACCACCGGGGAGCTGTTTTTT	CASKKGQGPTTGELFF
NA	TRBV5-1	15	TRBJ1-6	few	TGCGCCAGCAGCTTGGAATCCCCGCACAGATCACCCCTCCACTTT	CASSLESPHRSPLHF
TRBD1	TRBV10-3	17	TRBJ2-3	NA	TGTGCCATCAGGGGGACAGGAGCTCAATCTAGCACAGATACGCAGTATTTT	CAIRGTGAQSSTDTQYF
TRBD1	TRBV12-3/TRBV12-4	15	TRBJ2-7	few	TGTGCCAGCAGTTCTACCGGGACAGGGAGCCACGAGCAGTACTTC	CASSSTGTGSHEQYF
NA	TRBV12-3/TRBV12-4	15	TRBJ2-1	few	TGTGCCAGCAGTTACCCCGCGGACGTGATAGGTGAGCAGTTCTTC	CASSYPADVIGEQFF